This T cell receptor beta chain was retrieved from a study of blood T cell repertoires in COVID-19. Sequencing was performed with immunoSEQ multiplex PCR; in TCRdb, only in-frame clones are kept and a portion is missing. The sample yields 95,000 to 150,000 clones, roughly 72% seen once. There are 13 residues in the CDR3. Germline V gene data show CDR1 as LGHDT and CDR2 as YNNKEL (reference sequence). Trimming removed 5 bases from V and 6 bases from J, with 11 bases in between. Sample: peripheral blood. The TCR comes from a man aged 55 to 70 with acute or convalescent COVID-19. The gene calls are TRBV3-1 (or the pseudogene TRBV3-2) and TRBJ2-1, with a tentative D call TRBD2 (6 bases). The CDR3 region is CASSFSSANEQFF. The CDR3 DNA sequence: TGTGCCAGCAGCTTTTCTAGCGCCAATGAGCAGTTCTTC.